This T cell receptor beta chain stems from a study of shared clonotypes between healthy human individuals (TCRdb year 2020). About the study as a whole: The cohort comprised a couple of women and a few men aged 18 to 49 years. To increase sequencing depth and limit assay-specific biases, TCR repertoire library preparation and sequencing were carried out by different laboratories using diverse techniques. The study deeply sequenced blood TCR repertoires of roughly five healthy adults to estimate repertoire size and the extent of clonotype sharing between individuals. For each donor, CD4 naive and CD4 memory were each run on three plates, CD8 naive on two plates, and CD8 memory on one plate. Each donor's leukapheresis produced roughly between roughly 0.85 and 10 billion PBMCs. Overall study outcomes, separate from this receptor: Compared with non-shared clonotypes, clonotypes shared by all four sorted-subset donors had higher generation probabilities. Estimated clonotype richness was generally larger for naive than for memory subsets. Approximately 5% of naive CD4, 3% to 3.5% of naive CD8, approximately 2.2% of memory CD4, and 0.35% to 0.5% of memory CD8 clonotypes were shared across several donors. Sampling was restricted to blood, and TCR repertoires in tissue are likely to differ from TCR repertoires in blood. Because the study included a small number of donors, the genetic and exposure-history diversity represented was limited. Pairwise subsampling indicated that sequencing depth was expected to affect the degree of clonotype sharing among donors. Incomplete sequencing was indicated by rarefaction of sorted-subset datasets, despite the large sequencing depth.

TCR CDR3 regions were amplified from genomic DNA by multiplex PCR using the deep immunoSEQ assay. Genomic DNA extracted from each cell subset was distributed evenly over all wells of several immunoSEQ 96-well plates, and each plate served as one replicate. For sorted subsets, each replicate PCR was loaded with 200 ng genomic DNA, equivalent to approximately 33,000 T cell genomes. Purified libraries were measured with a Qubit 3.0 fluorometer, size-checked on a Bioanalyzer 2100, and measured again with the KAPA Library Quantification kit. Every immunoSEQ 96-well plate was sequenced on a dedicated single-read 150-cycle Illumina NextSeq 550 flow cell. In the original analysis: Because the immunoSEQ output held only junctional sequences and lacked quality scores, the filtering could not match the filtering applied to full-length reads. To assign V/J genes and CDR3, sequences were annotated using PyIR, a Python wrapper for IgBLAST v1.9, with IMGT germline references. Reads were removed for weak V/J assignments (E-value above 1e-6), missing CDR3, stop codons, out-of-frame junctions, or ambiguous translated residues. V3J clonotypes were defined as sequences sharing an identical inferred V gene, J gene, and CDR3 amino acid sequence. Percentage overlap between repertoires was calculated by dividing the number of shared unique clonotypes by the size of the smaller repertoire. Repertoire richness was assessed with RTK rarefaction, the Chao1 estimator, and Recon v2.1 estimates of unobserved clonotypes. Generation probabilities were computed with OLGA for all TCRbeta clonotypes obtained by the gDNA method from a handful of donors. Held by TCRdb, this immuneACCESS table contains in-frame sequences only and omits some clones. Under half of the omission traces to an unresolved V gene where checked; the cause of the rest is unknown. V and J calls and clone size follow that table, whereas D and trimming were derived from the DNA. The sample includes about 1 million clones, with more than 65% observed a single time. The ten largest clones represent around 1.4% of the sample.

A note on this clone: Its specific antigen is unknown. No base quality information exists; no much larger clone differs at one position.

Donors were healthy HIV-negative adults with no recently reported acute infections or vaccinations. Every donor was a Caucasian adult living in Nashville, Tennessee, USA. Magnetic negative selection was used to enrich CD4+ T cells, after which naive cells were positively selected on CD45RA and the negative fraction became the memory subset. Blood was obtained by leukapheresis, after which PBMCs were separated by Ficoll-Histopaque density gradient centrifugation and cryopreserved in liquid nitrogen vapor phase. Purity and quantity of every magnetically sorted T cell population were checked by analytical flow cytometry. Genomic DNA was isolated from every sorted fraction and measured by UV absorbance on a Nanodrop 2000c. V sheds 2 bases and J sheds 4 bases, leaving 8 bases between their ends. The CDR3 runs 14 residues from the cysteine to the phenylalanine. This entry keeps only the CDR3 DNA: 42 bases, framed from base 1. The germline V gene encodes CDR1 MNHEY and CDR2 SMNVEV (reference sequence).

The sample consisted of memory CD4+ T cells sorted from blood. The cell subset or site label corresponds to: CD45RA-negative fraction. This clonotype was obtained from a man younger than 35 in good health. The sequence is built from TRBV27 and TRBJ1-4; no D segment can be confidently identified. The DNA reads TGTGCCAGCAGTTTAGGGCAGCATAATGAAAAACTGTTTTTT. Its protein is CASSLGQHNEKLFF.